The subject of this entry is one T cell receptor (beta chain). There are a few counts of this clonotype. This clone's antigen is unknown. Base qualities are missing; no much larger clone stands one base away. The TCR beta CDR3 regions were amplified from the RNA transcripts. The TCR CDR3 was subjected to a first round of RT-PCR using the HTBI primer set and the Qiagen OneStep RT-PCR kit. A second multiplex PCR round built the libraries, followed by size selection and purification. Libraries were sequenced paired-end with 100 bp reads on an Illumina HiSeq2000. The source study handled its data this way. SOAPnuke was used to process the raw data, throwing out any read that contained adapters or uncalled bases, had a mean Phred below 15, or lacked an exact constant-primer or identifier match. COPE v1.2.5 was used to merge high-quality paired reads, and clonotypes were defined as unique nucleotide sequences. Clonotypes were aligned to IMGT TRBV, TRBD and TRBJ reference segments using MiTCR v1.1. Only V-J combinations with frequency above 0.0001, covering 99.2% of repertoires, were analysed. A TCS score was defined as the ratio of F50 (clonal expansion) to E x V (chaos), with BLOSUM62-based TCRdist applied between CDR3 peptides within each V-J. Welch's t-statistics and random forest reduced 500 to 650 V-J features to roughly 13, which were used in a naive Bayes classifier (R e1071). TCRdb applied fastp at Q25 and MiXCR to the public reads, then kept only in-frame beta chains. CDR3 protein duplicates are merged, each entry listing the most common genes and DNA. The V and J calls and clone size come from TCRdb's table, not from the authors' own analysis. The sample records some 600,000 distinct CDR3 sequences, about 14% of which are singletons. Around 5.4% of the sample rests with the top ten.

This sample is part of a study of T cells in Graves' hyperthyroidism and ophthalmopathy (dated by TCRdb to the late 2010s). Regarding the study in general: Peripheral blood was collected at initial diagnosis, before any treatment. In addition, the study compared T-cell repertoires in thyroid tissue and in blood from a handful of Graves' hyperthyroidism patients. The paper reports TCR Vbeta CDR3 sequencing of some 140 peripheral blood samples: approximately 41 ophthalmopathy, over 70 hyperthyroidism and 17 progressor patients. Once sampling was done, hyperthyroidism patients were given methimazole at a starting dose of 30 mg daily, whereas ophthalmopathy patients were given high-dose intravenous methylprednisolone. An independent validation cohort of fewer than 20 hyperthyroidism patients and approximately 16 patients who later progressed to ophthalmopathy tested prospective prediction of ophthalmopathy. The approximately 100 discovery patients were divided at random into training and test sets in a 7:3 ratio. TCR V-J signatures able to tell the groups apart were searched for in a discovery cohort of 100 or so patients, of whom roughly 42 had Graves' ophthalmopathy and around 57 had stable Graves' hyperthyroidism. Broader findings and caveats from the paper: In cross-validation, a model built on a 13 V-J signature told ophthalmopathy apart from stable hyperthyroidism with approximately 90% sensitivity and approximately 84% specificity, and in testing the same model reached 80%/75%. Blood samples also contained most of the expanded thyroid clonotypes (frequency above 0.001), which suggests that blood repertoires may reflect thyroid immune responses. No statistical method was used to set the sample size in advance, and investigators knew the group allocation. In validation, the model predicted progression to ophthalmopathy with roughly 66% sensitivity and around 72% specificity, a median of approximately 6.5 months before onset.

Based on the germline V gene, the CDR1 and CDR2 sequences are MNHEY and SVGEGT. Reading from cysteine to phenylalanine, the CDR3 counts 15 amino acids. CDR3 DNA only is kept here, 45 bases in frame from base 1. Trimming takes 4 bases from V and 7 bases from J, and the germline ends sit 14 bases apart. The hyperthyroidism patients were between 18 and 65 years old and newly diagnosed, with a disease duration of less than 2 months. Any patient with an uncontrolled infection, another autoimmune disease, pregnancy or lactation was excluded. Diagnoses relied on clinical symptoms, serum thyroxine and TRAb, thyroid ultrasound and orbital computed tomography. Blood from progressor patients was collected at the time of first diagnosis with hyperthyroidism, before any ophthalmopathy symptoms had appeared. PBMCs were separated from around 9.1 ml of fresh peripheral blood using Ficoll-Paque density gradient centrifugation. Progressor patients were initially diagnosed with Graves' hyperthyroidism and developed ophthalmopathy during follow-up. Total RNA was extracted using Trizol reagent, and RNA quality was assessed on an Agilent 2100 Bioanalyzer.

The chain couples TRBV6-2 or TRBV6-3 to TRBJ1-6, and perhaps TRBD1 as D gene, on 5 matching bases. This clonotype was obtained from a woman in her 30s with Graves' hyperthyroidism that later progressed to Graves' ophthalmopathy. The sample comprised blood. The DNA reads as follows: TGTGCCAGCAGTTCCTTGACAGCACTCAATTCACCCCTCCACTTT. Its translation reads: CASSSLTALNSPLHF.